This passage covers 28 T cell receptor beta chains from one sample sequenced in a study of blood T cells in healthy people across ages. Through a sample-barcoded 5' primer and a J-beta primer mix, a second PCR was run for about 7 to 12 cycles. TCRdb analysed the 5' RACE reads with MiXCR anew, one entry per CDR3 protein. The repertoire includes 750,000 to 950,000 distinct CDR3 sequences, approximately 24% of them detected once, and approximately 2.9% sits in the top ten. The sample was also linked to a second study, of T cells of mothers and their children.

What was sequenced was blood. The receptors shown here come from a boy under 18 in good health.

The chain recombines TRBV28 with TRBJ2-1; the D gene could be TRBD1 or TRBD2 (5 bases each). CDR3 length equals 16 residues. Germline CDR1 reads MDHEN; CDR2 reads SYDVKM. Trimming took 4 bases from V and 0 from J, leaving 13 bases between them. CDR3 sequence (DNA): TGTGCCAGCAGTTCACCCGGGACGGGCTCCTACAATGAGCAGTTCTTC. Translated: CASSSPGTGSYNEQFF.

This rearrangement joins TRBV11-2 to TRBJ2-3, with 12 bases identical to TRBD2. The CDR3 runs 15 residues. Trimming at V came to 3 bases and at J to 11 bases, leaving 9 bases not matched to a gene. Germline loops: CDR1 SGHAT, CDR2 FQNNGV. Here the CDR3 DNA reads TGTGCCAGCAGCTTGCTAGCGGGGGGGCCGTATAGGCAGTATTTT. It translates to CASSLLAGGPYRQYF.

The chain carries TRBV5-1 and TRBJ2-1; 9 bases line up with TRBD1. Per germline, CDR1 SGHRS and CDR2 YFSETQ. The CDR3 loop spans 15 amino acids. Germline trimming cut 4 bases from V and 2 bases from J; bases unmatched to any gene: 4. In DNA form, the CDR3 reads TGCGCCAGCAGCCCGGGACAGGGACCCTACAATGAGCAGTTCTTC. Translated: CASSPGQGPYNEQFF.

The DNA for the CDR3 is TGTGCCAGCAGCTTGCGGCTAGCGGGGGGAGGGACAGATACGCAGTATTTT. Encoded protein: CASSLRLAGGGTDTQYF. The chain combines TRBV5-5 with TRBJ2-3; 11 bases align to TRBD2. This CDR3 has 17 residues. The germline V gene has CDR1 SGHKS and CDR2 YYEKEE (reference sequence). V was clipped by 1 base and J by 3 bases; unmatched bases: 7.

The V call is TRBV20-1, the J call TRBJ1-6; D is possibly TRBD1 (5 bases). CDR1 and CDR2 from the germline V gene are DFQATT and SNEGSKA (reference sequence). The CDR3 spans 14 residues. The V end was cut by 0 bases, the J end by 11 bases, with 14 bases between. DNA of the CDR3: TGCAGTGCTAGAGAACAGGTTGAAGGGGCACCCCTCCACTTT. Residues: CSAREQVEGAPLHF.

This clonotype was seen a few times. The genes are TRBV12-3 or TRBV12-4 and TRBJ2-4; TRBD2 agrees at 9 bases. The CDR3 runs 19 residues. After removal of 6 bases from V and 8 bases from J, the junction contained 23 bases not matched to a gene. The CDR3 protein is CASSRGRSGAGGPRDIQYF. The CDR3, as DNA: TGTGCCAGCAGCCGTGGCAGGTCGGGGGCGGGGGGGCCTCGTGACATTCAGTACTTC.

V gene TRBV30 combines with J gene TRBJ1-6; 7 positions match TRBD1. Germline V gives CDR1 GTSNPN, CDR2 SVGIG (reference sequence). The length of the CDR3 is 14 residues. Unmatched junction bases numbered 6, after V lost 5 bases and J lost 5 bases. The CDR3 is CAWGTGENNSPLHF. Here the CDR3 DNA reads TGTGCCTGGGGAACAGGGGAGAATAATTCACCCCTCCACTTT. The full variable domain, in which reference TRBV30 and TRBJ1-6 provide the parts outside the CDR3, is SQTIHQWPATLVQPVGSPLSLECTVEGTSNPNLYWYRQAAGRGLQLLFYSVGIGQISSEVPQNLSASRPQDRQFILSSKKLLLSDSGFYLCAWGTGENNSPLHFGNGTRLTVT.

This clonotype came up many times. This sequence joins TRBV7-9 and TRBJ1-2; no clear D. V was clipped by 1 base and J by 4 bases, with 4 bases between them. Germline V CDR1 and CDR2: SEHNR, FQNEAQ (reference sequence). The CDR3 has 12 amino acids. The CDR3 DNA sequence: TGTGCCAGCAGCTTAGACCCCTATGGCTACACCTTC. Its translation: CASSLDPYGYTF.

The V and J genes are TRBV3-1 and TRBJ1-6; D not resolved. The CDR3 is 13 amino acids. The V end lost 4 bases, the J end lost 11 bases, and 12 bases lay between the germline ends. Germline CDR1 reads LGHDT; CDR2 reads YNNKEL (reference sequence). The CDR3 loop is CASSLSQPTPLHF. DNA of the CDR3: TGTGCCAGCAGCCTCTCCCAGCCAACACCCCTCCACTTT.

The CDR3 DNA sequence: TGCGCCAGCAGCACAGCCGGAACAGGGGGAGAGGAGCAGTACTTC. As protein: CASSTAGTGGEEQYF. The chain carries TRBV5-1 and TRBJ2-7, with TRBD1 matching over 8 bases. Looked up from germline, CDR1 is SGHRS and CDR2 is YFSETQ. The V and J ends lost 4 bases and 7 bases, in that order; junction bases with no gene match: 13. The CDR3 runs to 15 residues. Combining the CDR3 with reference TRBV5-1 and TRBJ2-7 gives the whole variable domain KAGVTQTPRYLIKTRGQQVTLSCSPISGHRSVSWYQQTPGQGLQFLFEYFSETQRNKGNFPGRFSGRQFSNSRSEMNVSTLELGDSALYLCASSTAGTGGEEQYFGPGTRLTVT.

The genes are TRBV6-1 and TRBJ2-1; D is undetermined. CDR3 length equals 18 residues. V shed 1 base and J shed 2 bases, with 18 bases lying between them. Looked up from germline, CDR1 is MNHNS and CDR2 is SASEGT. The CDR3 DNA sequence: TGTGCCAGCAGTGAAGTTTGGACGGCCCTTCAGGCCTACAATGAGCAGTTCTTC. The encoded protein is CASSEVWTALQAYNEQFF.

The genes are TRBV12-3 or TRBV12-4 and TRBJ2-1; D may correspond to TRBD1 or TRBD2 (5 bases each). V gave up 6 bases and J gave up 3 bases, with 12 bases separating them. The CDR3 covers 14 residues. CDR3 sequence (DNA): TGTGCCAGCAGGTGGAGTGGGGGCTACAATGAGCAGTTCTTC. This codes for CASRWSGGYNEQFF.

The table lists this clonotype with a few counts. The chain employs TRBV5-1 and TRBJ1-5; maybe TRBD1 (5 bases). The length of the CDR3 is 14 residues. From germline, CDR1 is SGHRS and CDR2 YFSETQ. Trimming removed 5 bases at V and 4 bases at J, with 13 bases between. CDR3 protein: CASRAGGFNQPQHF. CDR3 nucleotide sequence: TGCGCCAGCAGGGCCGGGGGGTTTAATCAGCCCCAGCATTTT. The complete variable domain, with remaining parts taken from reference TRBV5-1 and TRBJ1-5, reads KAGVTQTPRYLIKTRGQQVTLSCSPISGHRSVSWYQQTPGQGLQFLFEYFSETQRNKGNFPGRFSGRQFSNSRSEMNVSTLELGDSALYLCASRAGGFNQPQHFGDGTRLSIL.

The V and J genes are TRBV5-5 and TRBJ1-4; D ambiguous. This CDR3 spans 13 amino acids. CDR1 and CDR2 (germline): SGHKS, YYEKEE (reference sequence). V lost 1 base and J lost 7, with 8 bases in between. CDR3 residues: CASSLRTSEKLFF. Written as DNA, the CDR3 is TGTGCCAGCAGCTTGAGGACGAGTGAAAAACTGTTTTTT.

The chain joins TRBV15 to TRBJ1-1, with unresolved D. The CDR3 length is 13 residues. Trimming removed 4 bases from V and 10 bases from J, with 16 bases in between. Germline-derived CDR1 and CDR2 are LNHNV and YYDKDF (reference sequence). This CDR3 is CATSMERTLGAFF. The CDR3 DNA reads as TGTGCCACCAGCATGGAAAGAACCTTAGGAGCTTTCTTT.

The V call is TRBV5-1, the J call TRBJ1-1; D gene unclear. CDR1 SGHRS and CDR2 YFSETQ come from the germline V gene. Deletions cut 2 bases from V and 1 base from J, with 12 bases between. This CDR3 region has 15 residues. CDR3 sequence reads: CASSLQLWGNTEAFF. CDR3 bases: TGCGCCAGCAGCTTACAATTATGGGGGAACACTGAAGCTTTCTTT. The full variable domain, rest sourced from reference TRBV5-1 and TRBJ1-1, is KAGVTQTPRYLIKTRGQQVTLSCSPISGHRSVSWYQQTPGQGLQFLFEYFSETQRNKGNFPGRFSGRQFSNSRSEMNVSTLELGDSALYLCASSLQLWGNTEAFFGQGTRLTVV.

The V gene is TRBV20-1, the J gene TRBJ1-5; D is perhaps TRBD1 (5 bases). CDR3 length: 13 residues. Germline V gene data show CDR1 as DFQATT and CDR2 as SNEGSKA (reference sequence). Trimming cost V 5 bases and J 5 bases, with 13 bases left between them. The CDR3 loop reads CSALGQGHQPQHF. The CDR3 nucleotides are TGCAGTGCTCTGGGGCAGGGACATCAGCCCCAGCATTTT.

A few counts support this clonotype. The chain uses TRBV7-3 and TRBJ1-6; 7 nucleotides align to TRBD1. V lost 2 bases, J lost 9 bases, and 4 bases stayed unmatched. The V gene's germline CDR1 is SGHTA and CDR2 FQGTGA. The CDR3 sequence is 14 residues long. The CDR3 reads CASSLQGEGSPLHF. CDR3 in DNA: TGTGCCAGCAGCTTACAGGGGGAAGGTTCACCCCTCCACTTT.

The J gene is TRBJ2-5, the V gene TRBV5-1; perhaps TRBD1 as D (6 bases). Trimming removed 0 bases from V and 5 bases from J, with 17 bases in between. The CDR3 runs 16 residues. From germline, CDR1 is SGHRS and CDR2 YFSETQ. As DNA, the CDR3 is TGCGCCAGCAGCTTGGCAACCCGACTCCAGGGGGAGACCCAGTACTTC. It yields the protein CASSLATRLQGETQYF.

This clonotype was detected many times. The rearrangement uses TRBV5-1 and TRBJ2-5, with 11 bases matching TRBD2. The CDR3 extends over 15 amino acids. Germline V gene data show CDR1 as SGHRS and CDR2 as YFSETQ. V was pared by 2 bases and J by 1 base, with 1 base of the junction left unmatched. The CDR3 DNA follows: TGCGCCAGCAGCTTCCTAGCGGGGGGCCAAGAGACCCAGTACTTC. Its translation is CASSFLAGGQETQYF.

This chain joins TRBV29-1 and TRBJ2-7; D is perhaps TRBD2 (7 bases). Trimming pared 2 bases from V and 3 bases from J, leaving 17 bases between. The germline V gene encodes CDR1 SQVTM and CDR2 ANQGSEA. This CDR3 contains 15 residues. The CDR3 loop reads CSVEKGGGGGYEQYF. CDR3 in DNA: TGCAGCGTTGAAAAGGGGGGCGGGGGTGGCTACGAGCAGTACTTC.

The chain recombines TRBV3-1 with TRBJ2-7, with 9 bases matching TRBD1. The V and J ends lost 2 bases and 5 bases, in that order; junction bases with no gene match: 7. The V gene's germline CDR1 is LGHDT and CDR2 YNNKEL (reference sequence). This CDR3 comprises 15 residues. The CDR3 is CASSQRGTGRHEQYF. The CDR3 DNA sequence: TGTGCCAGCAGCCAACGGGGGACAGGGAGGCACGAGCAGTACTTC.

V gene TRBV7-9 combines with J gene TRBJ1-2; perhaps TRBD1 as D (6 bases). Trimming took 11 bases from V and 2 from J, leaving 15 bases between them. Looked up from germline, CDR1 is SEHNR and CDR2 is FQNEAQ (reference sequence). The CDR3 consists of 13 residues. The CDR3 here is CALTGTTNYGYTF. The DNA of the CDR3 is TGTGCCCTTACCGGGACAACAAACTATGGCTACACCTTC.

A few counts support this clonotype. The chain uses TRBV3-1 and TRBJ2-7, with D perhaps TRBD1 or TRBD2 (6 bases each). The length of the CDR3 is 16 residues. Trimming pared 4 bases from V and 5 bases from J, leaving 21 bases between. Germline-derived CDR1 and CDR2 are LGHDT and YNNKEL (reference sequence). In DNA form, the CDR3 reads TGTGCCAGCAGCCTATCCCTGGCCACCGGGGGCGACGAGCAGTACTTC. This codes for CASSLSLATGGDEQYF.

CDR3 DNA: TGTGCCATCACCGGGACAGGGGCTGACGAGCAGTACTTC. It codes for CAITGTGADEQYF. The chain has TRBV10-3 and TRBJ2-5, with 10 bases matching TRBD1. The J call may be mistaken, given a closer DNA end match to TRBJ2-7. CDR3 size: 13 residues. Germline CDR1 is ENHRY and CDR2 is SYGVKD.

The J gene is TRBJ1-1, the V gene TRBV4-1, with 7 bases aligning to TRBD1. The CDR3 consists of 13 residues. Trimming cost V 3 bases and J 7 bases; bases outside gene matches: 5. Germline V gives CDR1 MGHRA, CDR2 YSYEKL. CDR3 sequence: CASSQTRQGEAFF. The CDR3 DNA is TGCGCCAGCAGCCAGACCAGACAGGGTGAAGCTTTCTTT.

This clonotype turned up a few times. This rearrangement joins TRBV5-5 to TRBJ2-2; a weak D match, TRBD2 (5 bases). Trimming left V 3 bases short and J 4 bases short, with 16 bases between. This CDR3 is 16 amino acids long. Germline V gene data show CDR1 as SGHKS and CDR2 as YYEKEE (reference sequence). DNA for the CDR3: TGTGCCAGCAGCTGGGGAGCGGTGGCGGCCACCGGGGAGCTGTTTTTT. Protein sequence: CASSWGAVAATGELFF.

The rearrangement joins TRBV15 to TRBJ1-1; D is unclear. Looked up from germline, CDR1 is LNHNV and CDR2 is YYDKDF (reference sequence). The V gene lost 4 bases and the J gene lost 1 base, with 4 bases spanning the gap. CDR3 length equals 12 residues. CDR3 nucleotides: TGTGCCACCAGCACAGAGAACACTGAAGCTTTCTTT. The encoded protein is CATSTENTEAFF.